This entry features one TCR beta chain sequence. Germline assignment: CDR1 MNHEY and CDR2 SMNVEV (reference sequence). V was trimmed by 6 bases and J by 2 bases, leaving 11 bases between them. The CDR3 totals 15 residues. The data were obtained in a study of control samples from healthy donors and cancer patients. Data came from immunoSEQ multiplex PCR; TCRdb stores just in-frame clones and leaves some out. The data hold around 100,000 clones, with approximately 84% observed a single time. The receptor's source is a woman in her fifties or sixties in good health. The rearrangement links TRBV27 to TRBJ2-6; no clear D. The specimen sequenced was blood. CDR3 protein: CASSRNSAGANVLTF. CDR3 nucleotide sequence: TGTGCCAGCAGCCGAAACAGTGCTGGGGCCAACGTCCTGACTTTC. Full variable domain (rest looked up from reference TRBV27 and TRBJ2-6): EAQVTQNPRYLITVTGKKLTVTCSQNMNHEYMSWYRQDPGLGLRQIYYSMNVEVTDKGDVPEGYKVSRKEKRNFPLILESPSPNQTSLYFCASSRNSAGANVLTFGAGSRLTVL.